This entry lists 4 T cell receptor beta chains sequenced from one sample in a study of blood T cell repertoires in COVID-19. Profiling relied on immunoSEQ multiplex PCR, and the TCRdb table lists in-frame clones only, not all of them. The sample lists 40,000 to 55,000 clones, roughly 80% occurring once. Sequencing was carried out using peripheral blood. The receptors were gathered from a man aged 45 to 65 with active COVID-19.

The chain has TRBV11-2 and TRBJ2-2, with TRBD2 identical over 10 bases. The CDR3 is 14 residues long. V lost 3 bases, J lost 6 bases, and 1 base stayed unmatched. CDR1 is SGHAT, CDR2 FQNNGV, per germline. This CDR3 is CASSFSGGSGELFF. Written as DNA, the CDR3 is TGTGCCAGCAGCTTTAGCGGGGGGTCCGGGGAGCTGTTTTTT.

The chain has TRBV27 and TRBJ2-5; 9 nucleotides agree with TRBD2. The V and J ends lost 2 bases and 2 bases, in that order; junction bases with no gene match: 9. The CDR3 extends over 17 amino acids. Germline V gives CDR1 MNHEY, CDR2 SMNVEV (reference sequence). The CDR3 reads CASSLLGLAGTQETQYF. Written as DNA, the CDR3 is TGTGCCAGCAGTTTACTAGGTCTAGCGGGGACACAAGAGACCCAGTACTTC.

The chain combines TRBV6-5 with TRBJ2-7; D is possibly TRBD2 (5 bases). The germline V and J ends were trimmed by 2 bases and 3 bases, with 8 bases remaining between them. This CDR3 region has 13 residues. Germline lookup yields CDR1 MNHEY and CDR2 SVGAGI. The CDR3 DNA is TGTGCCAGCAGTTACGACGGGAACTACGAGCAGTACTTC. Protein: CASSYDGNYEQYF.

This CDR3 is CASSRTGLSGNTIYF. In DNA, the CDR3 is TGTGCCAGCAGCAGGACAGGCCTCTCTGGAAACACCATATATTTT. The chain is built from TRBV2 and TRBJ1-3, with 7 bases fitting TRBD1. Germline CDR1 SNHLY, CDR2 FYNNEI. The CDR3 length is 15 residues. Trimming removed 6 bases from V and 0 bases from J; junction bases left unmatched: 5.